The next 25 T cell receptor beta chains were all read from a single sample in a study of response to subunit inactivated influenza vaccine. TCRdb re-analysed the RT-PCR reads in MiXCR, keeping a single row per CDR3 protein. The data show hundreds of thousands of distinct CDR3 sequences, less than 20% seen once. The material sequenced was PBMCs from blood, taken about 5 days after vaccination. The receptor set was obtained from a man between 50 and 59 years old who received an inactivated influenza vaccine.

The chain couples TRBV7-9 to TRBJ2-5, with D possibly matching TRBD2 (5 bases). Trimming stripped 3 bases from V and 7 bases from J, with 12 bases between. Looked up from germline, CDR1 is SEHNR and CDR2 is FQNEAQ (reference sequence). This CDR3 has 13 amino acids. CDR3 in DNA: TGTGCCAGCAGCTTGGAGAGGGTATCGACCCAGTACTTC. Encoded protein: CASSLERVSTQYF.

This clonotype was detected many times. The chain recombines TRBV20-1 with TRBJ1-5; a possible D gene is TRBD1 (5 bases). Trimming removed 6 bases at V and 2 bases at J, with 17 bases between. Per the germline V gene, CDR1 is DFQATT and CDR2 is SNEGSKA (reference sequence). The CDR3 length is 15 residues. The CDR3 spells CSATRGVRRNQPQHF. The CDR3 DNA follows: TGCAGTGCAACTCGGGGGGTTCGCCGCAATCAGCCCCAGCATTTT.

The rearrangement joins TRBV6-5 to TRBJ2-7; perhaps TRBD2 as D (6 bases). This CDR3 has 14 amino acids. Germline CDR1 and CDR2: MNHEY and SVGAGI. The V end lost 2 bases, the J end lost 2 bases, and 10 bases lay between the germline ends. The CDR3 region is CASSYAGMTYEQYF. The DNA of the CDR3 is TGTGCCAGCAGTTACGCGGGGATGACCTACGAGCAGTACTTC.

CDR3 in amino acids: CASSYLPGLAGDLRRNEQFF. The DNA of the CDR3 is TGTGCCAGCAGTTACCTCCCGGGACTAGCGGGAGACCTTCGTAGGAATGAGCAGTTCTTC. The gene calls are TRBV6-2 or TRBV6-3 and TRBJ2-1, with 14 nucleotides matching TRBD2. The V gene's germline CDR1 is MNHEY and CDR2 SVGEGT. The length of the CDR3 is 20 residues. J lost 7 bases, V lost 2 bases, and 16 bases had no gene match.

V and J are TRBV14 and TRBJ2-7; 8 positions match TRBD1. Unmatched junction bases numbered 2, after V lost 1 base and J lost 6 bases. CDR1 SGHDN and CDR2 FVKESK come from the germline V gene. The CDR3 runs to 13 residues. The CDR3 nucleotides are TGTGCCAGCAGCCAAGTGACAGGGGTCGAGCAGTACTTC. Translated: CASSQVTGVEQYF.

This clonotype was found a few times. The chain is built from TRBV7-2 and TRBJ1-1; D call uncertain. The ends were cut back, 1 base at V and 8 bases at J, with 17 bases in the middle. The CDR3 is 15 residues long. Germline lookup yields CDR1 SGHTA and CDR2 FQGNSA. The CDR3 bases are TGTGCCAGCAGCTTAGACCCCCCCGGTGTGACCGAAGCTTTCTTT. This encodes CASSLDPPGVTEAFF.

This rearrangement joins TRBV7-2 to TRBJ2-7; 8 bases align to TRBD2. This CDR3 is 15 amino acids long. V was clipped by 1 base and J by 7 bases; unmatched bases: 9. Germline V lookup: CDR1 SGHTA, CDR2 FQGNSA. The CDR3 protein is CASSLDGTRTREQYF. As DNA, the CDR3 is TGTGCCAGCAGCTTAGATGGGACTAGGACTCGAGAGCAGTACTTC.

This clonotype was observed a few times. The rearrangement links TRBV4-1 to TRBJ2-1; TRBD1 or TRBD2 may be the D gene (5 bases each). Per the germline V gene, CDR1 is MGHRA and CDR2 is YSYEKL. The V end lost 1 base, the J end lost 6 bases, and 10 bases lay between the germline ends. CDR3 length: 14 residues. The chain's CDR3 is CASSQGGFGNEQFF. As DNA, the CDR3 is TGCGCCAGCAGCCAAGGGGGGTTCGGCAATGAGCAGTTCTTC.

V and J are TRBV20-1 and TRBJ2-1; D gene ambiguous. This CDR3 is built from 12 residues. CDR1 and CDR2 from the germline V gene are DFQATT and SNEGSKA (reference sequence). With 3 bases removed from V and 5 bases from J, the gap between germline ends came to 8 bases. CDR3 region: CSARGSDNEQFF. As DNA, the CDR3 is TGCAGTGCTAGGGGCTCGGACAATGAGCAGTTCTTC.

This chain connects TRBV6-1 to TRBJ2-7; 8 nucleotides line up with TRBD2. In germline, CDR1 is MNHNS, CDR2 SASEGT. The CDR3 is 14 amino acids. V shed 6 bases and J 2 bases; nucleotides not matched to a gene: 6. CDR3 in amino acids: CASRIAGPAYEQYF. CDR3 bases: TGTGCCAGCAGGATAGCGGGACCCGCCTACGAGCAGTACTTC.

In this sample, this clonotype turned up a few times. The chain joins TRBV7-2 to TRBJ2-1; TRBD2 aligns across 13 bases. With V trimmed by 5 bases and J by 3 bases, 7 bases remained unmatched. Per germline, CDR1 SGHTA and CDR2 FQGNSA. The CDR3 covers 17 residues. CDR3 nucleotides: TGTGCCAGCAGCACAAGGACTAGCGGGAGAGTCTACAATGAGCAGTTCTTC. Translation gives CASSTRTSGRVYNEQFF.

The chain uses TRBV11-2 and TRBJ2-7, with 8 bases lining up with TRBD2. With V trimmed by 2 bases and J by 6 bases, 6 bases remained unmatched. The CDR3 is 14 amino acids. Germline values: CDR1 SGHAT, CDR2 FQNNGV. CDR3 DNA: TGTGCCAGCAGCTTAATTAGCGGGATCGGCGAGCAGTACTTC. Protein: CASSLISGIGEQYF.

The chain joins TRBV9 to TRBJ2-7; TRBD1 aligns across 9 bases. The ends lost 3 bases at V and 6 bases at J; junction bases unmatched: 7. The CDR3 spans 14 residues. Looked up from germline, CDR1 is SGDLS and CDR2 is YYNGEE. The CDR3 region is CASSAGQGPSEQYF. For the CDR3, the DNA is TGTGCCAGCAGCGCGGGACAGGGTCCCAGCGAGCAGTACTTC.

This clonotype has only a few counts. J is TRBJ1-5 and V is TRBV7-2; TRBD1 matches 11 bases. Unmatched junction bases numbered 9, after V lost 5 bases and J lost 9 bases. The germline CDR1 and CDR2 sequences are SGHTA and FQGNSA. The CDR3 is 15 residues long. The CDR3 protein is CASSPDRGRERPQHF. The CDR3 coding sequence is TGTGCCAGCAGCCCGGACAGGGGGCGGGAGCGGCCCCAGCATTTT.

Ten or more counts support this clonotype. The chain uses TRBV28 and TRBJ2-1, with 9 bases aligning to TRBD1. Germline CDR1 MDHEN, CDR2 SYDVKM. The V gene end was trimmed by 8 bases and the J gene end by 2 bases; junction bases not matched to a gene: 4. The CDR3 extends over 14 amino acids. The CDR3 sequence is CASGQGSTYNEQFF. CDR3 nucleotide sequence: TGTGCCAGCGGACAGGGGAGCACCTACAATGAGCAGTTCTTC. Full variable domain (remainder filled in from reference TRBV28 and TRBJ2-1): DVKVTQSSRYLVKRTGEKVFLECVQDMDHENMFWYRQDPGLGLRLIYFSYDVKMKEKGDIPEGYSVSREKKERFSLILESASTNQTSMYLCASGQGSTYNEQFFGPGTRLTVL.

V usage is TRBV10-3 and J usage is TRBJ1-2; perhaps TRBD1 as D (6 bases). CDR1 is ENHRY, CDR2 SYGVKD, per germline. The V gene lost 0 bases and the J gene lost 4 bases, with 12 bases spanning the gap. This CDR3 is built from 15 residues. The CDR3 DNA is TGTGCCATCAGTGAGTCTCGGGGGGCAGCCTATGGCTACACCTTC. It encodes CAISESRGAAYGYTF.

V usage is TRBV6-2 or TRBV6-3 and J usage is TRBJ2-1; 7 positions match TRBD2. Germline V gene lookup returns CDR1 MNHEY and CDR2 SVGEGT. V dropped 5 bases and J dropped 2; count of bases not matched to a gene: 6. The CDR3 runs to 15 residues. This CDR3 is CASSASGDPYNEQFF. DNA for the CDR3: TGTGCCAGCAGTGCTAGCGGAGACCCCTACAATGAGCAGTTCTTC.

V and J are TRBV15 and TRBJ1-2; D gene uncertain. Germline V gives CDR1 LNHNV, CDR2 YYDKDF (reference sequence). The length of the CDR3 is 12 residues. Trimming cost V 5 bases and J 8 bases, with 12 bases left between them. The CDR3 spells CATSVGGWGYTF. CDR3 coding DNA: TGTGCCACCAGCGTGGGCGGGTGGGGCTACACCTTC.

This clonotype came up a few times. The V gene is TRBV11-3, the J gene TRBJ2-1; tentative D call: TRBD1 (5 bases). V dropped 0 bases and J dropped 9 bases, with 12 bases sitting between them. CDR1 is SGHNT, CDR2 YENEEA, per germline. This CDR3 region has 14 residues. The chain's CDR3 is CASSLDFRGGEQFF. The CDR3 coding sequence is TGTGCCAGCAGCTTAGATTTTAGGGGTGGTGAGCAGTTCTTC.

This clonotype turned up a few times. This sequence joins TRBV28 and TRBJ2-2, with 7 bases identical to TRBD2. CDR3 size: 15 residues. Unmatched junction bases numbered 4, after V lost 2 bases and J lost 4 bases. Germline CDR1 MDHEN, CDR2 SYDVKM. CDR3 bases: TGTGCCAGCAGTTTACCGACGGGGGGCACCGGGGAGCTGTTTTTT. It is translated as CASSLPTGGTGELFF.

In this sample, this clonotype turned up a few times. The chain recombines TRBV20-1 with TRBJ2-7; TRBD1 is a possible D gene (5 bases). The CDR3 is 12 amino acids. Trimming took off 6 bases at V and 0 bases at J, with 9 bases between the two ends. The germline gives CDR1 DFQATT, CDR2 SNEGSKA (reference sequence). The CDR3 region is CSAATVSYEQYF. The DNA of the CDR3 is TGCAGTGCAGCGACAGTCTCCTACGAGCAGTACTTC.

This clonotype was detected only a few times. The rearrangement links TRBV15 to TRBJ2-7, with 7 bases lining up with TRBD1. Per the germline V gene, CDR1 is LNHNV and CDR2 is YYDKDF (reference sequence). The CDR3 is made up of 14 amino acids. With V trimmed by 0 bases and J by 4 bases, 3 bases remained unmatched. The CDR3 spells CATSRESQGYEQYF. The CDR3, as DNA: TGTGCCACCAGCAGAGAATCACAGGGGTACGAGCAGTACTTC.

This clonotype was recorded at least ten times. The CDR3 nucleotides are TGTGCCAGCAGAGACCCAGGGGTGGGCTATGGCTACACCTTC. It yields the protein CASRDPGVGYGYTF. The chain employs TRBV7-2 and TRBJ1-2; tentative D call: TRBD1 (6 bases). The CDR3 spans 14 residues. Trimming cost V 6 bases and J 4 bases, with 15 bases left between them. CDR1 is SGHTA, CDR2 FQGNSA, per germline.

V usage is TRBV7-9 and J usage is TRBJ2-7; no reliable D call. This CDR3 is built from 13 residues. V was trimmed by 2 bases and J by 7 bases, leaving 12 bases between them. Per the germline V gene, CDR1 is SEHNR and CDR2 is FQNEAQ (reference sequence). The chain's CDR3 is CASSLLSPDEQYF. CDR3 nucleotides: TGTGCCAGCAGCTTACTCTCCCCTGATGAGCAGTACTTC.

This clonotype has a count of ten or more. The rearrangement uses TRBV20-1 and TRBJ1-5; D remains unclear. Per the germline V gene, CDR1 is DFQATT and CDR2 is SNEGSKA (reference sequence). Deletions cut 5 bases from V and 0 bases from J, with 8 bases between. The CDR3 contains 13 residues. CDR3 protein: CSAPGSSNQPQHF. CDR3 nucleotide sequence: TGCAGTGCTCCCGGTTCTAGCAATCAGCCCCAGCATTTT.